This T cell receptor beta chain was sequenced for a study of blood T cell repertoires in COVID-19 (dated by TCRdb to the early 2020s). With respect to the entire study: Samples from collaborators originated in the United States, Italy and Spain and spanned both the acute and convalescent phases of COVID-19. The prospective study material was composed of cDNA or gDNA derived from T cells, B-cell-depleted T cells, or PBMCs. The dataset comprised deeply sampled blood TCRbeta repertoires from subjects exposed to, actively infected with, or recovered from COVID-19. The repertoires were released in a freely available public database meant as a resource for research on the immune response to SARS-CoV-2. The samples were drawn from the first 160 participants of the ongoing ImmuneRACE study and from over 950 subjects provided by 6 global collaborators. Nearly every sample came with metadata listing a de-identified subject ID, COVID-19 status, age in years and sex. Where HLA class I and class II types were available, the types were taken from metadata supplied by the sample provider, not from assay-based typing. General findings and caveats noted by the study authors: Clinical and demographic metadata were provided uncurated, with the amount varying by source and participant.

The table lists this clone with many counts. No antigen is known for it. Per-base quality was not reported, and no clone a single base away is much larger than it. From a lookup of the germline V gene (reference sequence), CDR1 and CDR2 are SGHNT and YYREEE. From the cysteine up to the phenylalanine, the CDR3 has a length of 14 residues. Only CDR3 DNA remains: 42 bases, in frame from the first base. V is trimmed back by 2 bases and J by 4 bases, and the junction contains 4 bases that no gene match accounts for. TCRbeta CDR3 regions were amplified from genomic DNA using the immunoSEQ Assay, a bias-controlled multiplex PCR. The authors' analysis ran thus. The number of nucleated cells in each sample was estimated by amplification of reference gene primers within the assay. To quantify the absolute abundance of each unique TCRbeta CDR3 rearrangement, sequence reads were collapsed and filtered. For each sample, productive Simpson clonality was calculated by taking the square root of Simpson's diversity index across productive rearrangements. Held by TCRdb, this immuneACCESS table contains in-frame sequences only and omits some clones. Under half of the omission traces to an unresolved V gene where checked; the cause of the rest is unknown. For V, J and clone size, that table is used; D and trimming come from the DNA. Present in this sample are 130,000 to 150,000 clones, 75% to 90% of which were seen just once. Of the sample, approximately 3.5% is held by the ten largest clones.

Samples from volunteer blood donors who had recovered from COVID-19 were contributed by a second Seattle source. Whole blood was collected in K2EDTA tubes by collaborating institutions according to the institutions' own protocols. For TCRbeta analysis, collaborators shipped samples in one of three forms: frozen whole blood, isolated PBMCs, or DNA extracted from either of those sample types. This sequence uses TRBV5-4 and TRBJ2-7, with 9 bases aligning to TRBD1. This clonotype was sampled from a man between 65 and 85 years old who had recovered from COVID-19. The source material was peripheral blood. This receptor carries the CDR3 CASSFTGGRYEQYF. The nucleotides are TGTGCCAGCAGCTTTACAGGGGGCCGATACGAGCAGTACTTC.